This T cell receptor beta chain was identified during a study of blood T cell repertoires in COVID-19. The protocol was immunoSEQ multiplex PCR, while the TCRdb copy is restricted to in-frame clones and leaves out a portion. The data hold 150,000 to 200,000 clones, with over 80% observed a single time. The V gene lost 5 bases and the J gene lost 5 bases, with 10 bases spanning the gap. Germline V CDR1 and CDR2: MDHEN, SYDVKM. CDR3 length equals 13 residues. This TCR derives from a woman in her sixties who had recovered from COVID-19. This chain uses TRBV28 with TRBJ1-5, with D possibly matching TRBD1 (6 bases). The specimen was PBMCs or T cells enriched from blood (not recorded which). The chain's CDR3 is CASSAGQYQPQHF. CDR3 nucleotides: TGTGCCAGCAGTGCCGGACAGTATCAGCCCCAGCATTTT.